The T cell receptor beta chain described here comes from a study of T cells after yellow fever vaccination. Study results and caveats: The study found a weaker secondary response that peaked faster, day 5 versus 15.

UMIs and a universal primer site were added when TCR cDNA was made by 5'RACE template switching. TCRdb ran MiXCR on the 5' RACE reads and lists one entry per CDR3 protein. The data show around 330,000 distinct CDR3 sequences, about 3.5% seen once. This CDR3 has 15 residues. The V and J ends lost 3 bases and 1 base respectively, with 7 bases between them. This clonotype was observed a few times. Its antigen remains unidentified. The J gene is TRBJ1-6, the V gene TRBV12-3 or TRBV12-4, with D uncertain. The receptor was derived from a man younger than 35 who received the YFV17D yellow fever vaccine. Sequenced here: PBMCs, sampled on the day of the yellow fever booster vaccination. CDR3 sequence reads: CASSLAGSYNSPLHF. CDR3 bases: TGTGCCAGCAGTTTGGCAGGTTCCTATAATTCACCCCTCCACTTT.